This is a list of T cell receptor beta chains from one sample in a study of shared clonotypes between healthy human individuals. The repertoire was sequenced with immunoSEQ multiplex PCR; TCRdb's copy has only in-frame clones and lacks some. The sample has 600,000 to 800,000 clones; around 77% are singletons. The sequencing input was memory CD4+ T cells sorted from blood. These receptors were taken from a woman aged 30 to 39 in good health. The CDR3 runs from the conserved cysteine through the conserved F or W. The D gene is left open where the match is weak. Expanded clones are given a class, and other clones once, few, many or no size at all.

size	D	V	J	CDR3	DNA
.	.	TRBV10-3	TRBJ1-1	CATQRTAIMNTEAFF	TGTGCCACCCAAAGGACAGCGATAATGAACACTGAAGCTTTCTTT
.	.	TRBV5-1	TRBJ1-2	CASSSGQNYGYTF	TGCGCCAGCAGCTCGGGACAAAACTATGGCTACACCTTC
.	TRBD2	TRBV5-1	TRBJ2-5	CASSFTSGQETQYF	TGCGCCAGCAGCTTCACTAGCGGACAAGAGACCCAGTACTTC
many	.	TRBV9	TRBJ2-3	CASSPSRTRNTDTQYF	TGTGCCAGCAGCCCCTCTCGGACCAGAAACACAGATACGCAGTATTTT
few	.	TRBV29-1	TRBJ2-2	CSVDSGAVTGELFF	TGCAGCGTTGATTCAGGGGCGGTCACCGGGGAGCTGTTTTTT
.	.	TRBV7-9	TRBJ2-5	CASSLAGEPHQETQYF	TGTGCCAGCAGCTTAGCTGGGGAGCCACACCAAGAGACCCAGTACTTC
.	TRBD1	TRBV6-1	TRBJ2-2	CASLRTGNTGELFF	TGTGCCAGCCTCCGGACAGGAAACACCGGGGAGCTGTTTTTT
few	TRBD2	TRBV6-6	TRBJ2-5	CASRRREGLETQYF	TGTGCCAGCAGGCGGCGGGAGGGTCTGGAGACCCAGTACTTC
.	.	TRBV7-9	TRBJ2-1	CASSPPGRYEQFF	TGTGCCAGCAGCCCCCCGGGGAGGTATGAGCAGTTCTTC
.	.	TRBV7-9	TRBJ2-2	CASSGRTSSANTGELFF	TGTGCCAGCAGCGGCCGAACCTCTAGCGCGAACACCGGGGAGCTGTTTTTT
.	.	TRBV5-4	TRBJ2-7	CASSGGAGSSYEQYF	TGTGCCAGCAGCGGGGGAGCTGGGAGCTCCTACGAGCAGTACTTC
.	TRBD1	TRBV27	TRBJ1-1	CASSPLDRVEAFF	TGTGCCAGCAGTCCGCTAGACAGGGTTGAAGCTTTCTTT
.	.	TRBV6-5	TRBJ2-3	CASSRLDTQYF	TGTGCCAGCAGTCGTCTAGATACGCAGTATTTT
.	.	TRBV11-1	TRBJ2-7	CASSHGGHGFYEQYF	TGTGCCAGCAGCCACGGGGGACACGGTTTTTACGAGCAGTACTTC
once	.	TRBV5-4	TRBJ2-1	CASSPGPGVILNEQFF	TGTGCCAGCAGCCCGGGGCCAGGGGTCATTTTAAATGAGCAGTTCTTC
.	.	TRBV27	TRBJ2-2	CASSSPTQGRSGELFF	TGTGCCAGCAGTTCCCCTACCCAGGGGAGGTCCGGGGAGCTGTTTTTT
.	TRBD2	TRBV15	TRBJ2-7	CATGGRESYEQYF	TGTGCCACCGGCGGGAGGGAGTCCTACGAGCAGTACTTC
.	.	TRBV5-1	TRBJ1-2	CASSPDLETGYTF	TGCGCCAGCAGCCCGGACCTTGAAACTGGCTACACCTTC
few	.	TRBV2	TRBJ2-7	CASNEHPDGKVYEQYF	TGTGCCAGCAACGAACACCCAGACGGGAAAGTATACGAGCAGTACTTC
.	TRBD2	TRBV5-8	TRBJ2-1	CASSPPSGRARWNEQFF	TGTGCCAGCAGCCCCCCTAGCGGGAGGGCCAGGTGGAATGAGCAGTTCTTC
.	TRBD2	TRBV5-1	TRBJ2-5	CASSRAGVEETQYF	TGCGCCAGCAGCCGGGCGGGAGTAGAAGAGACCCAGTACTTC
few	.	TRBV6-4	TRBJ1-2	CASSDSHTGTGTHGYTF	TGTGCCAGCAGTGACTCGCATACAGGAACAGGGACGCATGGCTACACCTTC
.	.	TRBV28	TRBJ2-1	CASSHYNEQFF	TGTGCCAGCAGCCATTACAATGAGCAGTTCTTC
once	.	TRBV6-5	TRBJ2-7	CASSYFSRDSYEQYF	TGTGCCAGCAGTTATTTTAGTAGGGATTCCTACGAGCAGTACTTC
.	TRBD2	TRBV18	TRBJ2-1	CASSELAGGLYNEQFF	TGTGCCAGCTCCGAATTAGCGGGAGGCCTTTACAATGAGCAGTTCTTC
.	.	TRBV28	TRBJ1-1	CASSLIFILQGTEAFF	TGTGCCAGCAGTTTAATATTTATCCTTCAGGGGACTGAAGCTTTCTTT
.	TRBD2	TRBV11-3	TRBJ2-1	CASSPSGISEQFF	TGTGCCAGCAGCCCCAGCGGGATTAGTGAGCAGTTCTTC
few	TRBD2	TRBV11-2	TRBJ2-5	CASSPRGGGFYQETQYF	TGTGCCAGCAGCCCCCGGGGGGGTGGATTTTATCAGGAGACCCAGTACTTC
.	TRBD2	TRBV27	TRBJ2-7	CASSSRLAGPYEQYF	TGTGCCAGCAGTTCACGACTAGCGGGTCCCTACGAGCAGTACTTC
.	.	TRBV5-1	TRBJ2-7	CASSPGQGAWEQYF	TGCGCCAGCAGCCCTGGGCAAGGGGCCTGGGAGCAGTACTTC
.	TRBD2	TRBV27	TRBJ2-7	CASSPKPLAGGPSYEQYF	TGTGCCAGCAGTCCCAAACCACTAGCGGGAGGGCCATCCTACGAGCAGTACTTC
.	.	TRBV6-5	TRBJ1-2	CASSYRDRSLNYGYTF	TGTGCCAGCAGTTATAGGGACCGATCCCTAAACTATGGCTACACCTTC
once	TRBD1	TRBV15	TRBJ2-1	CATSRGDRGSSSNEQFF	TGTGCCACCAGCAGAGGGGACAGGGGCTCGTCATCCAATGAGCAGTTCTTC
.	TRBD2	TRBV19	TRBJ2-1	CASQTSGRGEQFF	TGTGCCAGCCAAACTAGCGGGAGGGGTGAGCAGTTCTTC
.	TRBD2	TRBV11-2	TRBJ2-1	CASSSRLAGATTSYNEQFF	TGTGCCAGCAGCTCCCGACTAGCGGGAGCTACTACCTCCTACAATGAGCAGTTCTTC
many	.	TRBV5-1	TRBJ2-5	CASSLAPAGQETQYF	TGCGCCAGCAGCTTGGCCCCAGCGGGCCAAGAGACCCAGTACTTC
.	TRBD2	TRBV9	TRBJ2-2	CASSKPSGGRSTGELFF	TGTGCCAGCAGCAAGCCTAGCGGGGGGAGATCCACCGGGGAGCTGTTTTTT
.	.	TRBV5-1	TRBJ2-5	CASSLSFQETQYF	TGCGCCAGCAGCTTGTCTTTCCAAGAGACCCAGTACTTC
many	.	TRBV14	TRBJ2-7	CASSQEGIRSYEQYF	TGTGCCAGCAGCCAAGAGGGGATCCGGTCCTACGAGCAGTACTTC
.	TRBD1	TRBV30	TRBJ1-6	CAWSLGTGVSPLHF	TGTGCCTGGAGTCTTGGGACAGGGGTTTCACCCCTCCACTTT
once	TRBD1	TRBV5-1	TRBJ1-4	CASSRGTAGLGEKLFF	TGCGCCAGCAGCAGGGGGACAGCCGGCCTAGGGGAAAAACTGTTTTTT
.	.	TRBV7-2	TRBJ2-3	CASSLSGGIGTDTQYF	TGTGCCAGCAGCTTAAGCGGCGGGATCGGCACAGATACGCAGTATTTT
.	TRBD2	TRBV9	TRBJ2-3	CASSVGSGRNADTQYF	TGTGCCAGCAGCGTAGGTAGCGGGAGGAACGCAGATACGCAGTATTTT
.	TRBD2	TRBV30	TRBJ2-1	CAWNPGRGGSEQFF	TGTGCCTGGAATCCTGGGAGGGGCGGGAGTGAGCAGTTCTTC
.	.	TRBV7-9	TRBJ2-3	CASSLDGRTDTQYF	TGTGCCAGCAGCTTGGACGGACGGACAGATACGCAGTATTTT